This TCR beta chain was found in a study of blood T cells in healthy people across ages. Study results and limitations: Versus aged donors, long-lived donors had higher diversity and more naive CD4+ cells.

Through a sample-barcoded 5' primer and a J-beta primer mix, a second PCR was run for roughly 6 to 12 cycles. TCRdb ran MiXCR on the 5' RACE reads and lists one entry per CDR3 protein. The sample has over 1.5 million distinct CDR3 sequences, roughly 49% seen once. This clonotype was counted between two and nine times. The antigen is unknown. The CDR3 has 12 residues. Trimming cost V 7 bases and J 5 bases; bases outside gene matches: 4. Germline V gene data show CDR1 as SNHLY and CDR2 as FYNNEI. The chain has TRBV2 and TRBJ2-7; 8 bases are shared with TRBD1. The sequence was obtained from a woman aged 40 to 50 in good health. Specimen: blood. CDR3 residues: CASKSGGHEQYF. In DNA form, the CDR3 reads TGTGCCAGCAAGTCAGGGGGCCACGAGCAGTACTTC. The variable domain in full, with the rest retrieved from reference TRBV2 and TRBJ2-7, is EPEVTQTPSHQVTQMGQEVILRCVPISNHLYFYWYRQILGQKVEFLVSFYNNEISEKSEIFDDQFSVERPDGSNFTLKIRSTKLEDSAMYFCASKSGGHEQYFGPGTRLTVT.